This TCR beta chain emerged from a study of blood T cell repertoires in COVID-19. Background on the study: Sites in the United States, Italy and Spain provided acute and convalescent COVID-19 samples.

Authors' methods: Counts of nucleated cells, estimated from reference gene primer amplification, were obtained. Here immunoSEQ multiplex PCR was the method, and the copy in TCRdb shows in-frame clones only, minus some. Clonal size and the V and J genes are those of that table, whereas D and trimming came from the DNA. Counted here are around 210,000 clones, 84% occurring once; the ten biggest clones make up about 7.8%. This CDR3 comprises 17 residues. The germline gives CDR1 LGHDT, CDR2 YNNKEL (reference sequence). V was clipped by 3 bases and J by 8 bases, with 23 bases between them. The specimen sequenced was peripheral blood. The rearrangement joins TRBV3-1 (or the pseudogene TRBV3-2) to TRBJ2-1, with a weak D call TRBD2 (6 bases). The receptor was derived from an elderly woman with COVID-19, enrolled during active disease. Here the CDR3 DNA reads TGTGCCAGCAGCCACGCGGGGACTCCGACGGTCGGGCATGAGCAGTTCTTC. It yields the protein CASSHAGTPTVGHEQFF.